This TCR beta chain was recorded in a study of blood T cell repertoires in COVID-19. At the level of the study: Material from acute and convalescent COVID-19 was sourced from the United States, Italy and Spain.

The authors' processing: Reference gene primers were amplified, and this amplification served to estimate nucleated cell counts. Profiled with immunoSEQ multiplex PCR; TCRdb holds only in-frame clones, not every one. D and trimming were read from the DNA, whereas the V and J calls and clone size are those reported in that table. The repertoire holds approximately 330,000 clones, with roughly 90% as singletons. Germline assignment: CDR1 WSHSY and CDR2 SAAADI. The length of the CDR3 is 14 residues. The junction had 10 bases not matched to a gene; V was cut back by 11 bases and J by 3 bases. Sequencing used peripheral blood. This sequence originates from a man between 25 and 39 years old with COVID-19, enrolled during active disease. This chain connects TRBV10-2 to TRBJ2-3; 8 bases fit TRBD2. The DNA of the CDR3 is TGCGCCGGCACTAGCGGCCGAACTACAGATACGCAGTATTTT. Amino acids: CAGTSGRTTDTQYF.